This T cell receptor beta chain was captured by sequencing in a study of control samples from healthy donors and cancer patients. Trimming stripped 5 bases from V and 4 bases from J, with 16 bases between. There are 15 residues in the CDR3. CDR1 is SGHRS, CDR2 YFSETQ, per germline. Sequenced by immunoSEQ multiplex PCR; TCRdb stores in-frame clones only, minus some. Counted here are approximately 170,000 clones, around 88% occurring once; the ten biggest clones make up about 5.3%. Sequenced sample: blood. The chain combines TRBV5-1 with TRBJ1-3; D is possibly TRBD1 (6 bases). The sequence came from a woman aged 30 to 39 in good health. The chain's CDR3 is CASREQGVGGNTIYF. The CDR3 DNA is TGCGCCAGCAGGGAACAGGGTGTAGGCGGAAACACCATATATTTT.